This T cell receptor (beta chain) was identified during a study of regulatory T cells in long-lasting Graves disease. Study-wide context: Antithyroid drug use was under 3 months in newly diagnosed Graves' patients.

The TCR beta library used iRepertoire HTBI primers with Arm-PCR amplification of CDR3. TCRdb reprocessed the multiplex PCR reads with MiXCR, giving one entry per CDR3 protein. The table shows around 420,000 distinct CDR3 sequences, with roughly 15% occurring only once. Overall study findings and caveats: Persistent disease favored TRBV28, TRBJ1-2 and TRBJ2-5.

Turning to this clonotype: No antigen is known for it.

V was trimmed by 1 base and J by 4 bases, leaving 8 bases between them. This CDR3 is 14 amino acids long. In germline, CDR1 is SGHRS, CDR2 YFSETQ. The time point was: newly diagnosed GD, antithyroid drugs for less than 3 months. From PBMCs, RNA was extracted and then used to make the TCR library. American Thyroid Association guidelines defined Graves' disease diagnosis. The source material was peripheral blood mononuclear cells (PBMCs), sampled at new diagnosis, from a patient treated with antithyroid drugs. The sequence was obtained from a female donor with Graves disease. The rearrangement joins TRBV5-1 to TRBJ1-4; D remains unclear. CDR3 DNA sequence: TGCGCCAGCAGCTTGAACAACGTTAATGAAAAACTGTTTTTT. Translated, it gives CASSLNNVNEKLFF.